The clone carrying this T cell receptor beta chain was seen a handful of times. Time point: pre-sensitization, week 0. Described treatment: therapeutic diphenylcyclopropenone sensitization with weekly scalp DPC. This entry is derived from a study of human T cells and chemical hapten exposure. Study summary: There were per-sample TCR yield variations, arising mainly from small pooled library volume differences.

TCRdb reanalysed the RACE reads using MiXCR and keeps one entry per CDR3 protein. The table includes more than 300,000 distinct CDR3 sequences, 4.5% to 5.5% detected once. From germline, CDR1 is SNHLY and CDR2 FYNNEI. Germline trimming cut 6 bases from V and 0 bases from J; bases unmatched to any gene: 5. The CDR3 runs 15 residues. The sample consisted of whole blood, taken in connection with sensitization to the hapten diphenylcyclopropenone (DPC). The V and J genes are TRBV2 and TRBJ1-3; 7 positions match TRBD1. The TCR sequence derives from a woman aged 18-30 years with alopecia areata. Some clones in this sample may be carry-over from other donors' samples. The CDR3 sequence is CASSEGQSSGNTIYF. CDR3 DNA: TGTGCCAGCAGCGAGGGACAGAGCTCTGGAAACACCATATATTTT.